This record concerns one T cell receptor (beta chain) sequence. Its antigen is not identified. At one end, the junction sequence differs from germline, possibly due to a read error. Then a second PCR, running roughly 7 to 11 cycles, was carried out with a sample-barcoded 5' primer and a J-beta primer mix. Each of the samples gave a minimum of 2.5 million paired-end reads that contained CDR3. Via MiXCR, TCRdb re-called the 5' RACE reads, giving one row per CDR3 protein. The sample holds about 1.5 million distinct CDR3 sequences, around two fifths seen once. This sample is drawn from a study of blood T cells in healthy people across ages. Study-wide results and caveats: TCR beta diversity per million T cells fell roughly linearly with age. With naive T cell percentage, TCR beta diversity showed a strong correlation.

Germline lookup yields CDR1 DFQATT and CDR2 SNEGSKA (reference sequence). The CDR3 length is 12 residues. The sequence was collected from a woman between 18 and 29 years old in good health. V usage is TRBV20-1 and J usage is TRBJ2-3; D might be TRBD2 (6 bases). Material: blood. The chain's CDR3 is CAGSGLTDTQYF. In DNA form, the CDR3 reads TGTGCCGGGAGCGGTCTCACAGATACGCAGTATTTT.